The sequence of this T cell receptor beta chain was determined in a study of blood T cell repertoires in COVID-19. Study at large: In each case, the material was cDNA or gDNA derived from T cells, B-cell-depleted T cells, or PBMCs.

The CDR3 has 12 residues. V lost 6 bases and J lost 15, with 18 bases in between. This clone has just one count. Authors' data handling: It was from reference gene primer amplification that nucleated cell counts were estimated. Sequencing used immunoSEQ multiplex PCR; TCRdb keeps in-frame clones, though not all of them. The V and J calls and clone size are taken from that table; D and trimming were inferred from the DNA. This table has over 200,000 clones, approximately 84% appearing once. The chain carries TRBV12-3 or TRBV12-4 and TRBJ2-1, with a weak D call TRBD2 (5 bases). The sequenced material came from peripheral blood. This receptor was obtained from a middle-aged man with active or convalescent COVID-19. The CDR3 is CASSSPGLSGFF. The CDR3 DNA is TGTGCCAGCAGCTCTCCCGGACTCAGCGGGTTCTTC.